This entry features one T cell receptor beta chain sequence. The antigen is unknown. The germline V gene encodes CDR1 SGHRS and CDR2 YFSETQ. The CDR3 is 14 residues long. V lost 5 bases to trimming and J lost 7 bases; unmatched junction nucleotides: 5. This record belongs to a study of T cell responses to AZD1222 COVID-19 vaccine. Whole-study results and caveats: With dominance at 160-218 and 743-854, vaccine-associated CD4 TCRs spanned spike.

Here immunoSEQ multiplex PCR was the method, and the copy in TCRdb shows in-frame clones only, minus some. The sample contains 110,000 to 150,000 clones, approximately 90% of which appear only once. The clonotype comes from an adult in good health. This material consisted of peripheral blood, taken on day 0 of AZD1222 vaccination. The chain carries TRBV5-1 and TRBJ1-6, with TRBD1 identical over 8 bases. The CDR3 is CASSWGQANSPLHF. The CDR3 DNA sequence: TGCGCCAGCAGTTGGGGACAGGCCAATTCACCCCTCCACTTT.